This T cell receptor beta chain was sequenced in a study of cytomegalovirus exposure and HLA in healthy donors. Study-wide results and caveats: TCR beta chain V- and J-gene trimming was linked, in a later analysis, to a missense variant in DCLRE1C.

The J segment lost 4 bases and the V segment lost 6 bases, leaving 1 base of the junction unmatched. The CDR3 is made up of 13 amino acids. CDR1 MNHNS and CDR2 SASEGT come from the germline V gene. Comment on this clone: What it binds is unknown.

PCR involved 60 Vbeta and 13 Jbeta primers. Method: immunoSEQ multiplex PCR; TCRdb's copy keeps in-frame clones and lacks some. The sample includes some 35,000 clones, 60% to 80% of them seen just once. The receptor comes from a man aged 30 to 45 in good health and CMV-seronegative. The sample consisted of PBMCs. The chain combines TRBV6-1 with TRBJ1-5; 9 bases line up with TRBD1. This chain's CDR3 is CASRGTGNQPQHF. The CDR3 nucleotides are TGTGCCAGCAGAGGGACAGGGAATCAGCCCCAGCATTTT.